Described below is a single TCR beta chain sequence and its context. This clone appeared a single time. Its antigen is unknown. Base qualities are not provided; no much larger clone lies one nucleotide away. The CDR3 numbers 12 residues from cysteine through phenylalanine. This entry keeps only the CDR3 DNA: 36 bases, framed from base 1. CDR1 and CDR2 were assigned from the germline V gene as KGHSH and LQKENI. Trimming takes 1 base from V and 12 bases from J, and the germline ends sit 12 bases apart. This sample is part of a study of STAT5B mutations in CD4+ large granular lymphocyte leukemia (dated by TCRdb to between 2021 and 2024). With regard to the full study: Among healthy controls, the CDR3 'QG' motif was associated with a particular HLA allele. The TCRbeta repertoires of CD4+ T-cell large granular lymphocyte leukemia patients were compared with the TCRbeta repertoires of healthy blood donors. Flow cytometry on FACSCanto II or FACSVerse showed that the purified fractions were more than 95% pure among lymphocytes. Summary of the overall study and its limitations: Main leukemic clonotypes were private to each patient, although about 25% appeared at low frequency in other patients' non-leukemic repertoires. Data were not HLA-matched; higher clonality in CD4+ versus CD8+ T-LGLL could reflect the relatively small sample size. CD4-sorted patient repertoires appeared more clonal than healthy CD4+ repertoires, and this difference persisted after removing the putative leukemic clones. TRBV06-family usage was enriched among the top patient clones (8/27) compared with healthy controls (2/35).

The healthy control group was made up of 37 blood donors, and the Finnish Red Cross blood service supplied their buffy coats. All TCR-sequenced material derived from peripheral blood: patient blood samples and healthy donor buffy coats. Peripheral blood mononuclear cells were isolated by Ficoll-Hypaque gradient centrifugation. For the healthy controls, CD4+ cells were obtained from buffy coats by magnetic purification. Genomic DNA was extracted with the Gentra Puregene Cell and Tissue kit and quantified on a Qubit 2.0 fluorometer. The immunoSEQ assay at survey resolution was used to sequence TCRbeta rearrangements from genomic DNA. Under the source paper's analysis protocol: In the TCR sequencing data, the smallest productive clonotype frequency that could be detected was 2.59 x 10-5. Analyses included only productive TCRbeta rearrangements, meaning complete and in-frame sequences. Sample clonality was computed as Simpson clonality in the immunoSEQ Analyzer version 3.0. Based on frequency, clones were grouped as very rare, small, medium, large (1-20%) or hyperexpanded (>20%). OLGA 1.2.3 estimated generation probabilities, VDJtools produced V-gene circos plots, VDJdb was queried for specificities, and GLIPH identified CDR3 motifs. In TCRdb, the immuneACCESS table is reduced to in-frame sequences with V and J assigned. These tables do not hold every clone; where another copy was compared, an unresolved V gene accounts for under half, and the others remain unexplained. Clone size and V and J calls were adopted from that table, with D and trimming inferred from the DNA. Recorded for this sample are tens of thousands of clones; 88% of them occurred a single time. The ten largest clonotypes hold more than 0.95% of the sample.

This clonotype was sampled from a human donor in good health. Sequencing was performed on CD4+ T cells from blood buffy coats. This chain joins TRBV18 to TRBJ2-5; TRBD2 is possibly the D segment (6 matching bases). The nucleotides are TGTGCCAGCTCACCACGAAGGGACTTTAAGTACTTC. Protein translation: CASSPRRDFKYF.